The next 4 T cell receptor beta chains were all read from a single sample in a study of tumor-infiltrating lymphocytes in primary liver carcinoma. Total RNA (about 500 ng) served as template for TCR beta cDNA synthesis primed by a constant-region primer. Libraries of TCR beta came from three nested multiplex PCR rounds with slightly modified ARM-PCR. Both of the initial two PCR rounds ran for about 9 cycles and employed TRBV1-TRBV30 forward primers alongside a C-beta reverse primer. MiXCR, run by TCRdb on the multiplex PCR reads, gives a single entry per CDR3 protein. The repertoire holds around 330,000 distinct CDR3 sequences, about three fifths seen once, with approximately 15% in the top ten. Unsorted whole blood served as the source of blood RNA, and germline DNA was extracted as well. The sequencing input was peripheral blood. The receptors stem from a woman in her twenties or thirties with primary liver carcinoma and hepatitis B virus infection.

In regard to this clonotype: The junction does not match germline at one end; this may be a read error. The CDR3 DNA reads TGTGCCAACAGCTTAGGCGGTAGGGGGGAGGATACGCAGTGTTTT. Residues: CANSLGGRGEDTQCF. V is TRBV11-2 and J is TRBJ2-3; D may match TRBD1 or TRBD2 (6 bases each). Germline CDR1 SGHAT, CDR2 FQNNGV. This CDR3 contains 15 residues. Looking up the rest from reference TRBV11-2 and TRBJ2-3 gives the full variable domain: EAGVAQSPRYKIIEKRQSVAFWCNPISGHATLYWYQQILGQGPKLLIQFQNNGVVDDSQLPKDRFSAERLKGVDSTLKIQPAKLEDSAVYLCANSLGGRGEDTQCFGPGTRLTVL.

This clonotype was observed a handful of times. The chain recombines TRBV7-9 with TRBJ2-2; no definite D call. V was shortened by 3 bases and J by 7 bases, with 12 bases between the two germline ends. The CDR3 sequence is 14 residues long. Germline CDR1 SEHNR, CDR2 FQNEAQ (reference sequence). CDR3 loop: CASSLTPRDGELFF. The CDR3 nucleotides read TGTGCCAGCAGCTTGACACCTAGGGACGGGGAGCTGTTTTTT.

This clonotype occurred a few times. The CDR3 DNA reads TGTGCCAGCAGTTCCCCTCTACTGGGTCTCTCTTACAATGAGCAGTTCTTC. This sequence encodes CASSSPLLGLSYNEQFF. The chain couples TRBV28 to TRBJ2-1, with unresolved D. The V end lost 4 bases, the J end lost 4 bases, and 20 bases lay between the germline ends. Germline-derived CDR1 and CDR2 are MDHEN and SYDVKM. This CDR3 is built from 17 residues.

Comments on this clonotype: At one end, the junction sequence differs from germline, possibly due to a read error. V gene TRBV4-1 combines with J gene TRBJ2-6, with TRBD1 identical over 8 bases. The CDR3 runs 16 residues. Germline V gene lookup returns CDR1 MGHRA and CDR2 YSYEKL. CDR3 nucleotide sequence: TGCGTCAGCAAGGGACAGGTACCTTCTGGGGCCAACGTCCCGACTTTC. Protein: CVSKGQVPSGANVPTF.